This T cell receptor (beta chain) was identified during a study of control samples from healthy donors and cancer patients. Method: immunoSEQ multiplex PCR; TCRdb's copy keeps in-frame clones and lacks some. Of 150,000 or so clones listed, approximately 94% are singletons. Trimming removed 0 bases at V and 3 bases at J, with 10 bases between. There are 15 residues in the CDR3. Germline CDR1 SGHRS, CDR2 YFSETQ. This chain connects TRBV5-1 to TRBJ2-4; a possible D gene is TRBD2 (5 bases). This receptor was taken from a man aged 40-49 years in good health. Sequencing input: blood. CDR3 sequence: CASSLVSEVKNIQYF. The DNA of the CDR3 is TGCGCCAGCAGCTTGGTTAGCGAGGTCAAAAACATTCAGTACTTC.